This TCR beta chain comes out of a study of blood T cell repertoires in COVID-19. On the study more broadly: Material from acute and convalescent COVID-19 was sourced from the United States, Italy and Spain. In each case, the material was cDNA or gDNA derived from T cells, B-cell-depleted T cells, or PBMCs.

The CDR3 contains 16 residues. V lost 6 bases and J lost 1; bases outside the gene matches: 9. Germline V lookup: CDR1 MNHEY, CDR2 SMNVEV (reference sequence). Under the authors' procedure: Estimation of nucleated cell counts relied on the amplification of reference gene primers. The table came from immunoSEQ multiplex PCR; TCRdb's copy has only in-frame clones and leaves some out. D and trimming were read from the DNA, whereas the V and J calls and clone size are those reported in that table. Among approximately 110,000 clones listed, 71% were seen once. Material: peripheral blood. The chain combines TRBV27 with TRBJ2-3; 8 nucleotides match TRBD1. The receptor's source is a human donor with acute or convalescent COVID-19. The donor label of this sample is uncertain. CDR3 in amino acids: CASRIRGQGGTDTQYF. The CDR3 bases are TGTGCCAGCAGGATCAGGGGGCAGGGGGGCACAGATACGCAGTATTTT.